The clone carrying this T cell receptor (beta chain) was counted ten times or more. The sample comes from a study of T cells in Graves' hyperthyroidism and ophthalmopathy. Germline loops: CDR1 SGHTA, CDR2 FQGTGA. This CDR3 has 14 residues. Between the trimmed V and J ends, which lost 0 bases and 4 bases, there was a span of 7 bases. Graves' hyperthyroidism was deemed stable given no ophthalmopathy progression within 18 months. RNA transcripts gave rise to amplified TCR beta CDR3 regions. A set of HTBI primers served as the primers for a first-round RT-PCR of the TCR CDR3. TCRdb re-called the multiplex PCR reads with MiXCR, one entry per CDR3 protein. The sample lists approximately 210,000 distinct CDR3 sequences; 17% were seen once.

The sample comprised blood. This receptor was taken from a man aged 45-60 years with Graves' hyperthyroidism. This chain joins TRBV7-3 and TRBJ2-1; D possibly corresponds to TRBD2 (6 bases). In DNA, the CDR3 is TGTGCCAGCAGCTTAACTAGCGGATACAATGAGCAGTTCTTC. It specifies CASSLTSGYNEQFF.